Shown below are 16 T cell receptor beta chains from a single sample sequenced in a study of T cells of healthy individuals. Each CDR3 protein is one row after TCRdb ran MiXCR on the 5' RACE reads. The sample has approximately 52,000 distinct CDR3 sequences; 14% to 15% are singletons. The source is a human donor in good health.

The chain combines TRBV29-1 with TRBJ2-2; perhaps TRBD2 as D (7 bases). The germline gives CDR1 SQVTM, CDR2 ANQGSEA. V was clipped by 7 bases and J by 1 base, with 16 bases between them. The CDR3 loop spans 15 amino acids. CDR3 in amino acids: CSALTGGGNTGELFF. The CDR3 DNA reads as TGCAGCGCTCTTACGGGGGGCGGGAACACCGGGGAGCTGTTTTTT.

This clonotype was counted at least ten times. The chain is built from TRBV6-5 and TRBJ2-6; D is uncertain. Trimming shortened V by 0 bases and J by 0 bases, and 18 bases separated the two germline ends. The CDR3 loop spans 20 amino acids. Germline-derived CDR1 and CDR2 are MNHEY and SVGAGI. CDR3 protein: CASSYSIIGRTISGANVLTF. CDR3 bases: TGTGCCAGCAGTTACTCGATTATCGGACGGACCATCTCTGGGGCCAACGTCCTGACTTTC.

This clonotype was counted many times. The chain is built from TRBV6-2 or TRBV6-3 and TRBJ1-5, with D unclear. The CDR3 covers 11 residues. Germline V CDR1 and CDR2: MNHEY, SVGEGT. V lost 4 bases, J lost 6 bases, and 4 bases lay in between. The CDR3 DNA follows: TGTGCCAGCAGTTCGGGTCAGCCCCAGCATTTT. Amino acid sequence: CASSSGQPQHF.

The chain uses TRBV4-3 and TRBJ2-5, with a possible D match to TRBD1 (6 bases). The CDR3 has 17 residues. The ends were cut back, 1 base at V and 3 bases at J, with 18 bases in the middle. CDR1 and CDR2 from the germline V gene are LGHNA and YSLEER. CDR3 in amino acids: CASSQVPGLGGEETQYF. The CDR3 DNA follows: TGCGCCAGCAGCCAAGTTCCGGGCCTAGGGGGAGAAGAGACCCAGTACTTC.

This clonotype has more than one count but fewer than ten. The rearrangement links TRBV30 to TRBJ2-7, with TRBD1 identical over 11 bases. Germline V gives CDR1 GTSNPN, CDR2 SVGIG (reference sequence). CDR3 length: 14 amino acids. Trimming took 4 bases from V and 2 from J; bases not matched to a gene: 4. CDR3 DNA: TGTGCCTGGAAGCCGGGACAGGGGGCCTACGAGCAGTACTTC. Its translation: CAWKPGQGAYEQYF. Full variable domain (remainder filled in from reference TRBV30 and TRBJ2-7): SQTIHQWPATLVQPVGSPLSLECTVEGTSNPNLYWYRQAAGRGLQLLFYSVGIGQISSEVPQNLSASRPQDRQFILSSKKLLLSDSGFYLCAWKPGQGAYEQYFGPGTRLTVT.

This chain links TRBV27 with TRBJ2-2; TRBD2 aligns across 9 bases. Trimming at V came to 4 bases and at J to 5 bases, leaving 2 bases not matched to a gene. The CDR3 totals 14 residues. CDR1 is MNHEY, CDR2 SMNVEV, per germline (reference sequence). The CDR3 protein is CASSYGLATGELFF. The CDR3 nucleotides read TGTGCCAGCAGTTATGGACTAGCGACCGGGGAGCTGTTTTTT.

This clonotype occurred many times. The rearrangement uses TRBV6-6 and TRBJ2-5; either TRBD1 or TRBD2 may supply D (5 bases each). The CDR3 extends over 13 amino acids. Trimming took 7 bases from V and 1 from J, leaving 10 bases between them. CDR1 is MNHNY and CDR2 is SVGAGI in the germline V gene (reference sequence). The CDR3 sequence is CASTGQPQETQYF. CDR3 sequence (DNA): TGTGCCAGCACGGGGCAGCCCCAAGAGACCCAGTACTTC.

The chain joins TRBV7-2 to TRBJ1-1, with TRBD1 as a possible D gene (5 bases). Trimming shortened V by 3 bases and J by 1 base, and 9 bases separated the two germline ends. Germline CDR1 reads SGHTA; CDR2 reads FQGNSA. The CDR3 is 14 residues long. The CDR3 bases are TGTGCCAGCAGCTTTTCAGGGAGGAACACTGAAGCTTTCTTT. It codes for CASSFSGRNTEAFF.

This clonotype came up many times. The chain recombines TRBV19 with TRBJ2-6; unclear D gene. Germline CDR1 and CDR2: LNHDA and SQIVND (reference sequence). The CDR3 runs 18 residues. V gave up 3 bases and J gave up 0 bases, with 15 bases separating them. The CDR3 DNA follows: TGTGCCAGTAGTATTTCAAGGGCTCGTGGCTCTGGGGCCAACGTCCTGACTTTC. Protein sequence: CASSISRARGSGANVLTF.

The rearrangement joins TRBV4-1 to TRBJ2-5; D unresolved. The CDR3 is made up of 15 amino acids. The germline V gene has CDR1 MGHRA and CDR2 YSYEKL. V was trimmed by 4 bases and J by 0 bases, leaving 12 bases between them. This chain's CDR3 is CASSRSTEDQETQYF. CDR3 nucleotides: TGCGCCAGCAGCCGTAGTACAGAGGACCAAGAGACCCAGTACTTC.

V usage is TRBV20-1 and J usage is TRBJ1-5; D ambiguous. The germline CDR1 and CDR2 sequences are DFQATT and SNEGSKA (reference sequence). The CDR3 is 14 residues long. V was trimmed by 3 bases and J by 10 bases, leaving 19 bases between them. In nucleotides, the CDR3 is TGCAGTGCTAGCCGACGGACGGAGGCGGTACCCCAGCATTTT. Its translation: CSASRRTEAVPQHF.

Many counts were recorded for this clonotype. The CDR3 DNA sequence: TGCAGTGCTAGGATCTCAGATACGCAGTATTTT. Its translation: CSARISDTQYF. V and J are TRBV20-1 and TRBJ2-3; D not certain. The ends were cut back, 3 bases at V and 4 bases at J, with 5 bases in the middle. This CDR3 has 11 amino acids. Per the germline V gene, CDR1 is DFQATT and CDR2 is SNEGSKA (reference sequence).

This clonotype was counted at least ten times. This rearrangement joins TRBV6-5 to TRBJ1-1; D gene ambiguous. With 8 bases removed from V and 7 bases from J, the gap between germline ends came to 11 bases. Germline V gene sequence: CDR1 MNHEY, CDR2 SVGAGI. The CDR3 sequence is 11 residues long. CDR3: CASRSWREAFF. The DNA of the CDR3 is TGTGCCAGCCGGAGTTGGCGTGAAGCTTTCTTT.

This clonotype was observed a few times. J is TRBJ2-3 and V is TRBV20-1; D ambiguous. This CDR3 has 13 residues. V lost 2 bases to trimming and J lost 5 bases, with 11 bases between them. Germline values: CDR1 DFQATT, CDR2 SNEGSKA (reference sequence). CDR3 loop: CSARSPILDTQYF. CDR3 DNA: TGCAGTGCTAGAAGCCCGATCTTAGATACGCAGTATTTT.

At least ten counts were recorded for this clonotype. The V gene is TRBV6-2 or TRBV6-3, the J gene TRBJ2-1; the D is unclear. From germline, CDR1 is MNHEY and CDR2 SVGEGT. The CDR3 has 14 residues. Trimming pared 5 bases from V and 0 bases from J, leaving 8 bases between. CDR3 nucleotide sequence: TGTGCCAGCAGTGGACCGATCTCCTACAATGAGCAGTTCTTC. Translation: CASSGPISYNEQFF.

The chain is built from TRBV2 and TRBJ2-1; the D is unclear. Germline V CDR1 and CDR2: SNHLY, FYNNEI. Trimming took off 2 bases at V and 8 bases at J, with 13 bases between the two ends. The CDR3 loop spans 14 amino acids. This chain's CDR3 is CASSEYKGNDEQFF. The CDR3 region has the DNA TGTGCCAGCAGTGAATACAAGGGTAATGATGAGCAGTTCTTC.